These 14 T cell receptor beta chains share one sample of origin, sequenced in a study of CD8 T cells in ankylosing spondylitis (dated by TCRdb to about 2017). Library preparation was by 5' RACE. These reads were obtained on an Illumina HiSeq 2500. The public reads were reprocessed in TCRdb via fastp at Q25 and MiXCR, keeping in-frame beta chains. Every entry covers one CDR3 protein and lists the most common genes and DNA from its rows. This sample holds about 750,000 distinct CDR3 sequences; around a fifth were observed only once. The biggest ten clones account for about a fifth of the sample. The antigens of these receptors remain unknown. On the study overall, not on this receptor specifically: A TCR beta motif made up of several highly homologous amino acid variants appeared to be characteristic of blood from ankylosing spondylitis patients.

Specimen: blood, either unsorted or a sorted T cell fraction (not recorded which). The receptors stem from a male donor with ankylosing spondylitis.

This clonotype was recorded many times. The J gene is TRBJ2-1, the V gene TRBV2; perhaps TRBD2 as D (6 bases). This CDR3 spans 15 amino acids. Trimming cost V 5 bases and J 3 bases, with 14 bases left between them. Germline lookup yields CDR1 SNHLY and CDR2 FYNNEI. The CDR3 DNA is TGTGCCAGCAGTAAGCGCGCTAGCGACTACAATGAGCAGTTCTTC. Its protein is CASSKRASDYNEQFF.

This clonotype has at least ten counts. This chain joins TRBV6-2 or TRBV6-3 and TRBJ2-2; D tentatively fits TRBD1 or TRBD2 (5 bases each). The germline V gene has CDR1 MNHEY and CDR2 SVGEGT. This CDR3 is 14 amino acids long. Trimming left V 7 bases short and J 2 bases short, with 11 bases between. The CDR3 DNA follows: TGTGCCAGCAAGAGGGACCAAAACACCGGGGAGCTGTTTTTT. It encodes CASKRDQNTGELFF.

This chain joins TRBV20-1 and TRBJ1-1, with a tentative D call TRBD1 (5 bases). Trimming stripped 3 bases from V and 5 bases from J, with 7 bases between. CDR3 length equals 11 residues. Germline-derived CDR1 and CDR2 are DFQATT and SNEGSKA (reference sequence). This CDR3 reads CSASRVTEAFF. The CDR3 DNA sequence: TGCAGTGCTAGCAGGGTGACTGAAGCTTTCTTT.

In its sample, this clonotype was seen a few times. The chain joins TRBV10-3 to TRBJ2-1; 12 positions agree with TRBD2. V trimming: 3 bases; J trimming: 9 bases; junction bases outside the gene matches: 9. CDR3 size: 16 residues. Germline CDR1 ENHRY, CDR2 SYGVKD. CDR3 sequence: CAISEWTSGEEGEQFF. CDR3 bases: TGTGCCATCAGTGAATGGACTAGCGGGGAAGAGGGTGAGCAGTTCTTC.

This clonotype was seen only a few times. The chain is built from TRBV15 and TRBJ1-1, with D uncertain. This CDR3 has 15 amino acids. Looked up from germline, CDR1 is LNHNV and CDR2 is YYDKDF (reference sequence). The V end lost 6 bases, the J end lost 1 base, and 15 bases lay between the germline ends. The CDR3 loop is CATRNWSSGNTEAFF. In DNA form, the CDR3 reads TGTGCCACCAGGAACTGGAGTTCTGGGAACACTGAAGCTTTCTTT.

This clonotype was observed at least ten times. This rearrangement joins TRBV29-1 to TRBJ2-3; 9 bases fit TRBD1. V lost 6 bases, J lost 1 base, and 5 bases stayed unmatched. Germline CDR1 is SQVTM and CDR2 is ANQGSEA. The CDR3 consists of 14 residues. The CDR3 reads CSVTGGEGTDTQYF. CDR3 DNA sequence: TGCAGCGTCACAGGGGGCGAGGGCACAGATACGCAGTATTTT.

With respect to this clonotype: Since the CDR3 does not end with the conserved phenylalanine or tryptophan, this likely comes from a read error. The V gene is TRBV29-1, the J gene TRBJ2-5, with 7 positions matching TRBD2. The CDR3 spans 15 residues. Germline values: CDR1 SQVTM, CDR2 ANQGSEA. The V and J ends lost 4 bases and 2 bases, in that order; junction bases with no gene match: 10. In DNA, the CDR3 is TGCAGCGTTGGGTCCAGCGGGATACGACAAGAGACCCAGTACTCC. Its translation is CSVGSSGIRQETQYS.

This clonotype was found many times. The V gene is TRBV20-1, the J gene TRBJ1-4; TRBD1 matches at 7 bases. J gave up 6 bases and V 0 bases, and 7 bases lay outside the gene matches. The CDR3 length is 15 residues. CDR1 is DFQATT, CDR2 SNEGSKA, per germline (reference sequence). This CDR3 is CSARDLRQGDEKLFF. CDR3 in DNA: TGCAGTGCTAGAGATTTGAGACAGGGAGATGAAAAACTGTTTTTT.

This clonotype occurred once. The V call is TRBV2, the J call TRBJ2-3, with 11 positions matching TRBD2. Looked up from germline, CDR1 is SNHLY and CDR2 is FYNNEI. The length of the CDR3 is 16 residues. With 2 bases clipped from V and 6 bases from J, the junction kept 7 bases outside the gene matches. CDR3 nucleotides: TGTGCCAGCAGTGAATCTAGCGGGGGGACTCGGGATACGCAGTATTTT. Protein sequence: CASSESSGGTRDTQYF.

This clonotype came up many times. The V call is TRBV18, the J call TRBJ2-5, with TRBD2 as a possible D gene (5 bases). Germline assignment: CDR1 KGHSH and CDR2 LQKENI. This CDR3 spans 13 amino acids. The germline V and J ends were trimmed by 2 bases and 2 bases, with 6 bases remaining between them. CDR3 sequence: CASSPRRQETQYF. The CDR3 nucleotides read TGTGCCAGCTCACCAAGGAGGCAAGAGACCCAGTACTTC.

Here the CDR3 DNA reads TGCGCCAGCAGCCCTAATACGGGCTCTAGCACAGATACGCAGTATTTT. Translating it yields CASSPNTGSSTDTQYF. V is TRBV4-1 and J is TRBJ2-3, with D hard to call. Trimming left V 4 bases short and J 0 bases short, with 14 bases between. This CDR3 comprises 16 residues. Germline assignment: CDR1 MGHRA and CDR2 YSYEKL.

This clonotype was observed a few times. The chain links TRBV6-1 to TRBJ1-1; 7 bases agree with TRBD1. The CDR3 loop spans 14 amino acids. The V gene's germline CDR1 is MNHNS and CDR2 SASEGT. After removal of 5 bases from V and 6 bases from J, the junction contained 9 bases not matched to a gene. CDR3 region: CASSRNRGGSEAFF. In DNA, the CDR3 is TGTGCCAGCAGTCGGAACAGGGGAGGGTCTGAAGCTTTCTTT.

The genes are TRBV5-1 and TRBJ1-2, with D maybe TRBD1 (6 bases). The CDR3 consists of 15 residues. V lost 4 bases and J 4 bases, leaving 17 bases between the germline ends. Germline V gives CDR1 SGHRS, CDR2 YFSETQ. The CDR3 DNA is TGCGCCAGCAGCAGACAGGCCGACAGCCCCTATGGCTACACCTTC. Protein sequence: CASSRQADSPYGYTF. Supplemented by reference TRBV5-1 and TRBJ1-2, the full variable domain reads KAGVTQTPRYLIKTRGQQVTLSCSPISGHRSVSWYQQTPGQGLQFLFEYFSETQRNKGNFPGRFSGRQFSNSRSEMNVSTLELGDSALYLCASSRQADSPYGYTFGSGTRLTVV.

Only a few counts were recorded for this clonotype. CDR3: CASSLTGSWETQYF. The CDR3 bases are TGTGCCAGCAGCTTGACAGGGAGTTGGGAGACCCAGTACTTC. The chain employs TRBV11-2 and TRBJ2-5; 7 bases map to TRBD1. CDR1 SGHAT and CDR2 FQNNGV come from the germline V gene. This CDR3 is built from 14 residues. With 3 bases clipped from V and 5 bases from J, the junction kept 6 bases outside the gene matches.